Listed here is a single TCR delta chain. One end of the junction varies from germline; a read error may be responsible. TCRdb re-called the RT-PCR reads through CATT. The repertoire includes roughly 12,000 delta-chain clones, 38% of them detected once, and under 3.5% sits in the top ten. This entry belongs to a study of gamma-delta T cells after stem cell transplantation. Germline V gives CDR1 GEAIGNYY, CDR2 EKD. This CDR3 is built from 19 residues. The clonotype comes from a human donor. It is not recorded whose cells these are; they may come from a transplant donor. The sequencing sample was made of gamma-delta T cells. The chain employs TRDV2 and TRDJ1; possibly TRDD2 for D (6 bases). In DNA, the CDR3 is TGTGCCTGTGACCCCCGGCTCCTCCGGGTGGATCCTCCTACCTATAACCTCATCTTT. Translating it yields CACDPRLLRVDPPTYNLIF.